This TCR beta chain emerged from a study of long-term antiretroviral therapy in people with HIV. Version v3.0 of the immunoSEQ assay was performed at survey level. Clones were read by immunoSEQ multiplex PCR, and TCRdb kept only the in-frame ones, dropping some. The repertoire has 30,000 to 50,000 clones, 86% of them found once; the top ten carry 3.9%. V gave up 3 bases and J gave up 7 bases; unmatched junction bases: 4. The germline V gene has CDR1 SGDLS and CDR2 YYNGEE. CDR3 length: 14 residues. This TCR was recovered from a woman between 18 and 29 years old with HIV. The chain couples TRBV9 to TRBJ2-1, with 10 bases aligning to TRBD2. The sample was unsorted PBMCs, taken just before starting antiretroviral therapy. CDR3 sequence (DNA): TGTGCCAGCAGCGCCTGGACTAGCGGTAATGAGCAGTTCTTC. Encoded protein: CASSAWTSGNEQFF.